This T cell receptor (beta chain) came from a study of T cell repertoires in cytomegalovirus infection. Study details: HLA-B-restricted CMV epitopes that are well studied, plus recently identified HLA-C-restricted ones, were used by the study. Findings and limits, study-wide: Dominating the ex vivo response were TCR beta clonotypes that were CMV-specific and HLA-C-restricted.

On this clonotype itself: The antigen is undetermined.

TCRdb itself ran the reads through MiXCR, one entry per CDR3 protein. The sample shows approximately 110,000 distinct CDR3 sequences, 30% of them seen only once. The TCR originated in a human donor in good health (CMV status not recorded). Some clones in this sample may be carry-over from other donors' samples. The specimen was CD8+ T cells from cultured PBMCs, collected from culture after CMV antigen stimulation.

The CDR3 protein is CASSSGTGDSGANVLTF. The CDR3 nucleotides read TGTGCCAGCAGTTCCGGGACAGGGGACTCTGGGGCCAACGTCCTGACTTTC. This sequence joins TRBV6-6 and TRBJ2-6; 10 bases are a match to TRBD1. CDR1 MNHNY and CDR2 SVGAGI come from the germline V gene (reference sequence). There are 17 residues in the CDR3. V lost 4 bases to trimming and J lost 0 bases; unmatched junction nucleotides: 3.